The sample holds a few counts of the clone carrying this T cell receptor (beta chain). Its specificity is unknown. Other DNA sequences of this sample code for an identical CDR3. Samples were assayed with immunoSEQ v3.0 at survey level. Clones were read by immunoSEQ multiplex PCR, and TCRdb kept only the in-frame ones, dropping some. The table lists roughly 24,000 clones, just under 85% of them singletons. The germline CDR1 and CDR2 sequences are SEHNR and FQNEAQ (reference sequence). V was trimmed by 0 bases and J by 4 bases, leaving 13 bases between them. This CDR3 spans 15 amino acids. The data belong to a study of long-term antiretroviral therapy in people with HIV. Study results and caveats: Diversity increased after ART yet remained lower than in transplant donor controls.

The sequences come from unsorted PBMCs, collected 1.6 years after starting antiretroviral therapy. The chain employs TRBV7-9 and TRBJ2-7; D is possibly TRBD1 (6 bases). The receptor was derived from a man in his forties or fifties with HIV. The CDR3 sequence is CASSLARDNSYEQYF. CDR3 coding DNA: TGTGCCAGCAGCTTAGCCCGGGACAATTCGTACGAGCAGTACTTC.